This T cell receptor (beta chain) was found in a study of blood T cell repertoires in COVID-19. Across the whole study: Acute and convalescent COVID-19 specimens originated in the United States, Italy and Spain. T cells, B-cell-depleted T cells, or PBMCs provided the cDNA or gDNA that served as material.

V shed 5 bases and J 5 bases; nucleotides not matched to a gene: 10. CDR3 size: 16 residues. Germline V CDR1 and CDR2: KGHSH, LQKENI. As originally analysed: Researchers report that nucleated cell counts were estimated from reference gene primer amplification. Assay: immunoSEQ multiplex PCR; the TCRdb copy retains only in-frame clones and omits some. The DNA was the basis for D and trimming; V, J and clone size are from that table. This sample has a few hundred thousand clones, with around 85% found just once. The sample was peripheral blood. This receptor was taken from a man aged 55 to 70 with acute or convalescent COVID-19. V gene TRBV18 combines with J gene TRBJ2-7, with 12 bases that match TRBD2. The CDR3 nucleotides read TGTGCCAGCTCAACGGCGGGACTAGCGGGTTACAACGAGCAGTACTTC. This codes for CASSTAGLAGYNEQYF.